The present T cell receptor (beta chain) was sequenced within a study of T cells in Graves' hyperthyroidism and ophthalmopathy. Trimming took 0 bases from V and 4 from J; bases not matched to a gene: 2. The CDR3 has 16 amino acids. Lactation, pregnancy, other autoimmune disease or uncontrolled infection excluded patients. It was RNA transcripts that yielded the amplified TCR beta CDR3 regions. TCR CDR3 regions were first amplified by RT-PCR with HTBI primers. TCRdb called the multiplex PCR reads again in MiXCR, with one record for every CDR3 protein. This sample has some 50,000 distinct CDR3 sequences, with less than 50% found just once. At least ten counts were recorded for this clonotype.

This sequence originates from a woman aged 45-65 years with Graves' ophthalmopathy. The source material was blood. V usage is TRBV12-3 or TRBV12-4 and J usage is TRBJ2-1, with 11 nucleotides matching TRBD1. The DNA of the CDR3 is TGTGCCAGCAGTTTAGCCGGGACAGGGGGATACAATGAGCAGTTCTTC. Protein product: CASSLAGTGGYNEQFF.